Sequencing of this T cell receptor beta chain was carried out in a study of T cells in Graves' hyperthyroidism and ophthalmopathy. This clonotype was counted at least ten times. The TCR beta CDR3 regions underwent amplification using RNA transcripts as the source. In the first-round RT-PCR of the TCR CDR3, the HTBI primer set was used. TCRdb reprocessed the multiplex PCR reads via MiXCR and lists one record per CDR3 protein. The table shows about 290,000 distinct CDR3 sequences, with about an eighth occurring only once. The CDR3 has 16 residues. J was trimmed by 0 bases and V by 5 bases; bases with no gene match: 5. Germline V gene data show CDR1 as SGHAT and CDR2 as FQNNGV.

The sequence came from a woman aged 30 to 39 with Graves' hyperthyroidism that later progressed to Graves' ophthalmopathy. The sample consisted of blood. The chain employs TRBV11-2 and TRBJ2-3, with TRBD2 identical over 10 bases. The CDR3 bases are TGTGCCAGCAGCCCAGTAGCGGGAGGTAGCACAGATACGCAGTATTTT. Amino acids: CASSPVAGGSTDTQYF.